In its sample, the clone carrying this T cell receptor (beta chain) was seen many times. The target antigen is unknown. Time point denoted: newly diagnosed GD, antithyroid drugs for less than 3 months. Extracted PBMC RNA gave rise to the TCR library. This entry belongs to a study of regulatory T cells in long-lasting Graves disease. Background on the study: For a period under 3 months, newly diagnosed Graves' patients had taken antithyroid drugs.

Findings of the study overall: Persistent disease samples used TRBV28, TRBJ1-2 and TRBJ2-5 preferentially. Analysis covered peripheral blood alone, not thyroid tissue.

The V and J ends lost 0 bases and 11 bases respectively, with 14 bases between them. The CDR3 extends over 13 amino acids. Germline V CDR1 and CDR2: DFQATT, SNEGSKA (reference sequence). In building TCR beta libraries, iRepertoire HTBI primers were used together with Arm-PCR of CDR3 regions. TCRdb fed the multiplex PCR reads into MiXCR, producing one record per CDR3 protein. The repertoire holds about 220,000 distinct CDR3 sequences, around a fifth seen once, with about 10% in the top ten. The same data also contributed to another study, on T cells in Graves' hyperthyroidism and ophthalmopathy. That report notes: Carried out on the TCR CDR3, a first-round RT-PCR used the HTBI primer set.

The TCR was taken from a woman aged 25 to 39 with Graves disease. Sequenced material: peripheral blood mononuclear cells (PBMCs), taken at new diagnosis, from a patient treated with antithyroid drugs. The chain employs TRBV20-1 and TRBJ1-5; no clear D. This CDR3 reads CSAREEGQRSQHF. The CDR3 coding sequence is TGCAGTGCTAGAGAGGAAGGGCAACGTTCCCAGCATTTT.